This T cell receptor beta chain comes out of a study of T cells in Graves' hyperthyroidism and ophthalmopathy. General study findings and limits: The model's output predicted ophthalmopathy at a median of roughly 6 months prior to onset. Appearing also in blood were most of the thyroid clonotypes expanded above 0.001.

This clonotype was seen repeatedly, ten times or more. Its cognate antigen is unknown. The source material, RNA transcripts, was used to amplify TCR beta CDR3 regions. HTBI primers were used for first-round RT-PCR of the TCR CDR3. Using its own MiXCR run on the multiplex PCR reads, TCRdb lists one record per CDR3 protein. The data show 620,000 or so distinct CDR3 sequences, roughly 15% seen once. Ophthalmopathy patients all had a Clinical Activity Score of at least 3, a NOSPECS grade of at least 4 and disease under 3 months old. Those patients with uncontrolled infection, other autoimmune disease, pregnancy or lactation were excluded. Material for sequencing was blood. The sequence was collected from a woman aged 45-59 years with Graves' ophthalmopathy.

CDR3 sequence reads: CASSYPTSGIFYEQYF. DNA of the CDR3: TGTGCCAGCAGTTACCCGACTAGCGGGATTTTTTACGAGCAGTACTTC. The V call is TRBV28, the J call TRBJ2-7, with 11 bases identical to TRBD2. V lost 4 bases to trimming and J lost 4 bases; unmatched junction nucleotides: 9. CDR1 MDHEN and CDR2 SYDVKM come from the germline V gene. This CDR3 comprises 16 residues.